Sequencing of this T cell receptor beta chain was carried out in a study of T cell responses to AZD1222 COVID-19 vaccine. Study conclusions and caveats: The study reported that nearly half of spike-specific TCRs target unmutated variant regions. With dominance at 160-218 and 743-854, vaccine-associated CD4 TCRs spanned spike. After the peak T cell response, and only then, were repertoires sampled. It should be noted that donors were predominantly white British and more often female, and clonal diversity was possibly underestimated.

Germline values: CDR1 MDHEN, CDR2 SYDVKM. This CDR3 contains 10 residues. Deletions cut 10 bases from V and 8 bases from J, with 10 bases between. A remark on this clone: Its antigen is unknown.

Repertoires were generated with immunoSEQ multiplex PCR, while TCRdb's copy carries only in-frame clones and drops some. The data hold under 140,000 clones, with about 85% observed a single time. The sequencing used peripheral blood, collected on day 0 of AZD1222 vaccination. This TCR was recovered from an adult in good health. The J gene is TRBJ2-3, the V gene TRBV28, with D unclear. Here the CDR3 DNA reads TGTGCCACCCTTCGGTTTACGCAGTATTTT. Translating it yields CATLRFTQYF.